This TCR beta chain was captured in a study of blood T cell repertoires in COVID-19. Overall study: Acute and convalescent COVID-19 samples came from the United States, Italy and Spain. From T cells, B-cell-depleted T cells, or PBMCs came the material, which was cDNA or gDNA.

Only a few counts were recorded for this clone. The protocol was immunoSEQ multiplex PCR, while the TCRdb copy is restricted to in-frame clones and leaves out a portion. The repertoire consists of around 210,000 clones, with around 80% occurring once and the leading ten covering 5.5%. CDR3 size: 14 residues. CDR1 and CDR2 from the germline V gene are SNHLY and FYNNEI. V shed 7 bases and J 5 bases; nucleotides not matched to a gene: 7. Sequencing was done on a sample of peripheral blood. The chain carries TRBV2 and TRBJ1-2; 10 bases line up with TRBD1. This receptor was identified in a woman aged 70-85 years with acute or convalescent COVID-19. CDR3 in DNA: TGTGCCAGCACCTGGACAGGGGGGATTTATGGCTACACCTTC. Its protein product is CASTWTGGIYGYTF.